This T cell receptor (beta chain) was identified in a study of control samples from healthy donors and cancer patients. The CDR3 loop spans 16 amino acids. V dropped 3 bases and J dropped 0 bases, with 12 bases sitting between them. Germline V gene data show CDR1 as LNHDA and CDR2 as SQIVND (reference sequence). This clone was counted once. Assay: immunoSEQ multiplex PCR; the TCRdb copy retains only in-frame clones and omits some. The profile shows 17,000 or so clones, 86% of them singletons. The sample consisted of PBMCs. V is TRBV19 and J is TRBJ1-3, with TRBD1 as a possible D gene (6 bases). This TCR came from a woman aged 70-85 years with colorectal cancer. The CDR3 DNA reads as TGTGCCAGTAGTATCGACAGGTTCGGCTCTGGAAACACCATATATTTT. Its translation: CASSIDRFGSGNTIYF.